Listed below are T cell receptor beta chains from one sample, sequenced in a study of T cells in Graves' hyperthyroidism and ophthalmopathy. MiXCR was run by TCRdb on the multiplex PCR reads, yielding one entry per CDR3 protein. The profile shows approximately 200,000 distinct CDR3 sequences, 15% to 20% of them singletons. Input material: blood. The receptors were sampled from a man between 35 and 55 years old with Graves' hyperthyroidism. Each CDR3 is given with its conserved first and last residue. D genes are given only for firm matches. Clone size is stated in some rows and not others, as once, few, many or a class when expanded.

V: TRBV27; size: many; J: TRBJ2-7; D: .; DNA: TGTGCCAGCAGTTTGGGATGGGGGCGAGAGCAGTACTTC; CDR3: CASSLGWGREQYF
V: TRBV4-2; size: .; J: TRBJ1-5; D: .; DNA: TGTGCCAGCAGCCAACAGCAGGGGACTCAGCCCCAGCATTTT; CDR3: CASSQQQGTQPQHF
V: TRBV18; size: many; J: TRBJ2-1; D: TRBD1; DNA: TGTGCCAGCTCACCCCCCGGGACAGGGCACAATGAGCAGTTCTTC; CDR3: CASSPPGTGHNEQFF
V: TRBV29-1; size: .; J: TRBJ2-7; D: TRBD1; DNA: TGCAGCGCCGCAAGGGGGACAGGGCGAGCCACTAGAGACGAGCAGTACTTC; CDR3: CSAARGTGRATRDEQYF
V: TRBV6-5; size: many; J: TRBJ1-1; D: .; DNA: TGTGCCAGCAGTTACCATTTATTCGGGAGGACTGAAGCTTTCTTT; CDR3: CASSYHLFGRTEAFF
V: TRBV4-3; size: .; J: TRBJ2-7; D: TRBD2; DNA: TGCGCCAGCAGCCAAGATGACCCAGCGGGGGGGGACTACGAGCAGTACTTC; CDR3: CASSQDDPAGGDYEQYF
V: TRBV13; size: .; J: TRBJ2-5; D: .; DNA: TGTGCCAGCAGCTCCTTTAGGGGGGACGGGGGCAAGGAGACCCAGTACTTC; CDR3: CASSSFRGDGGKETQYF
V: TRBV7-3; size: .; J: TRBJ2-2; D: TRBD2; DNA: TGTGCCAGCAGCTTCACCGGGACTAGCGGGATCGGGGAGCTGTTTTTT; CDR3: CASSFTGTSGIGELFF
V: TRBV7-2; size: .; J: TRBJ2-5; D: TRBD2; DNA: TGTGCCAGCAGCTTAGCGGGGACTAGCGGGAGAGGAAGGGGAGAGACCCAGTACTTC; CDR3: CASSLAGTSGRGRGETQYF
V: TRBV10-3; size: many; J: TRBJ1-6; D: .; DNA: TGTGCCATCAGGGAATTTAGCAGTTCACCCCTCCACTTT; CDR3: CAIREFSSSPLHF
V: TRBV9; size: many; J: TRBJ2-7; D: .; DNA: TGTGCCAGCAGCGGACCCGTGGGGGGCGCGTACGAGCAGTACTTC; CDR3: CASSGPVGGAYEQYF
V: TRBV6-1; size: few; J: TRBJ1-2; D: .; DNA: TGTGCCAGCAGTGAAGTTAACAGGGCTAGCTATGGCTACACCTTC; CDR3: CASSEVNRASYGYTF
V: TRBV6-2/TRBV6-3; size: many; J: TRBJ1-1; D: TRBD1; DNA: TGTGCCAGCGGGAAACAGGGGGTAGAGACTGAAGCTTTCTTT; CDR3: CASGKQGVETEAFF
V: TRBV15; size: few; J: TRBJ2-7; D: .; DNA: TGTGCCACCAGCAGAGGGACAACAAGCTCCTACGAGCAGTACTTC; CDR3: CATSRGTTSSYEQYF
V: TRBV11-2; size: many; J: TRBJ2-1; D: TRBD2; DNA: TGTGCCAGCAGCCCCCGGTTTGTTGCGGGGGGTACAGGTGCCTACAATGAGCAGTTCTTC; CDR3: CASSPRFVAGGTGAYNEQFF
V: TRBV7-9; size: many; J: TRBJ2-5; D: .; DNA: TGTGCCAGCAGCTTGAACAGGGACGGGACCCAGTACTTC; CDR3: CASSLNRDGTQYF
V: TRBV7-9; size: many; J: TRBJ2-7; D: TRBD1; DNA: TGTGCCAGCAGCTCCGGGACAGGGAGCTCCTACGAGCAGTACTTC; CDR3: CASSSGTGSSYEQYF
V: TRBV11-2; size: few; J: TRBJ1-4; D: TRBD1; DNA: TGTGCCAGCAGCCTAGGCTCATTGGGGACAGGGATTGAAAAACTGTTTTTT; CDR3: CASSLGSLGTGIEKLFF
V: TRBV7-2; size: many; J: TRBJ1-1; D: .; DNA: TGTGCCAGCAGCTTAGCGCCGAGGTTTTCGGCTTTCTTT; CDR3: CASSLAPRFSAFF
V: TRBV12-3/TRBV12-4; size: .; J: TRBJ2-3; D: .; DNA: TGTGCCAGCAGTCTCCTTGGTAGCGGAGTTTCCACAGATACGCAGTATTTT; CDR3: CASSLLGSGVSTDTQYF
V: TRBV6-1; size: many; J: TRBJ1-4; D: TRBD1; DNA: TGTGCCAGCAGTCAGATCACAGGGGGCAGAGGTGAAAAACTGTTTTTT; CDR3: CASSQITGGRGEKLFF
V: TRBV30; size: many; J: TRBJ1-6; D: .; DNA: TGTGCCTGGATGCCTCCCCAAAGGTGGTCACCCCTCCACTTT; CDR3: CAWMPPQRWSPLHF
V: TRBV2; size: many; J: TRBJ2-7; D: TRBD1; DNA: TGTGCCAGCCAGCAGGACAGGGACCCAACCTACGAGCAGTACTTC; CDR3: CASQQDRDPTYEQYF
V: TRBV25-1; size: .; J: TRBJ1-1; D: .; DNA: TGTGCCAGCAGTGAATCCCTGAACACTGAAGCTTTCTTT; CDR3: CASSESLNTEAFF
V: TRBV9; size: few; J: TRBJ2-6; D: .; DNA: TGTGCCAGCAGCGTTTCGACAGGTGGAGTAGGTGGGGCCAACGTCCTGACTTTC; CDR3: CASSVSTGGVGGANVLTF
V: TRBV10-3; size: .; J: TRBJ1-3; D: TRBD1; DNA: TGTGCCATCAGGGGACAGGGCTTAAACACCATATATTTT; CDR3: CAIRGQGLNTIYF
V: TRBV20-1; size: few; J: TRBJ2-3; D: TRBD2; DNA: TGCAGTGCTAGAACTGGACTAGCCAGGACAGATACGCAGTATTTT; CDR3: CSARTGLARTDTQYF
V: TRBV28; size: many; J: TRBJ1-2; D: TRBD1; DNA: TGTGCCAGCCACACACAGGGGCGGGATAACTATGGCTACACCTTC; CDR3: CASHTQGRDNYGYTF
V: TRBV2; size: few; J: TRBJ1-6; D: .; DNA: TGTGCCAGCAGTGAATCGAGGGGTTCCTATAATTCACCCCTCCACTTT; CDR3: CASSESRGSYNSPLHF
V: TRBV9; size: .; J: TRBJ1-2; D: .; DNA: TGTGCCAGCGGCGTTGACACCAACTATGGCTACACCTTC; CDR3: CASGVDTNYGYTF
V: TRBV7-9; size: many; J: TRBJ2-1; D: .; DNA: TGTGCCAGCAGCTTAGTCTACAGGGTCCCCTACAATGAGCAGTTCTTC; CDR3: CASSLVYRVPYNEQFF
V: TRBV28; size: .; J: TRBJ1-2; D: TRBD1; DNA: TGTGCCAGCAGTTTAGCCGGGACAGGGCTTAACTATGGCTACACCTTC; CDR3: CASSLAGTGLNYGYTF
V: TRBV28; size: many; J: TRBJ2-4; D: TRBD1; DNA: TGTGCCAGCAGTCTCGACCGACAGGGTGACATTCAGTACTTC; CDR3: CASSLDRQGDIQYF
V: TRBV6-1; size: few; J: TRBJ1-5; D: TRBD1; DNA: TGTGCCAGCCATGGGGTAGGGGGCTTTAGTCAGCCCCAGCATTTT; CDR3: CASHGVGGFSQPQHF
V: TRBV10-2; size: few; J: TRBJ2-6; D: TRBD2; DNA: TGCGCCAGCAGTGACCAGCGGGGAATAGCTGGGGCCAACGTCCTGACTTTC; CDR3: CASSDQRGIAGANVLTF
V: TRBV11-2; size: .; J: TRBJ2-1; D: .; DNA: TGTGCCAGCAGCCCTCCGCGGGTGGGTGAGCAGTTCTTC; CDR3: CASSPPRVGEQFF
V: TRBV5-1; size: few; J: TRBJ1-5; D: .; DNA: TGCGCCAGCAGCTTGGACGTAAATCAGCCCCAGCATTTT; CDR3: CASSLDVNQPQHF
V: TRBV30; size: many; J: TRBJ1-5; D: .; DNA: TGTGCCTGGAGACTACAGGGTGGCAATCAGCCCCAGCATTTT; CDR3: CAWRLQGGNQPQHF
V: TRBV7-2; size: many; J: TRBJ1-1; D: .; DNA: TGTGCCAGCAGCCGCACCCAGGGTTACGGCACTGAAGCTTTCTTT; CDR3: CASSRTQGYGTEAFF
V: TRBV5-1; size: many; J: TRBJ1-2; D: TRBD1; DNA: TGCGCCAGCAGCCTAAGGACAGGGGCGGACTATGGCTACACCTTC; CDR3: CASSLRTGADYGYTF
V: TRBV4-1; size: .; J: TRBJ2-3; D: TRBD2; DNA: TGCGCCAGCAGCCAGGAAGAGCGGGGGGGCCAAACAGATACGCAGTATTTT; CDR3: CASSQEERGGQTDTQYF
V: TRBV15; size: few; J: TRBJ2-7; D: TRBD2; DNA: TGTGCCACCAGCAGAGTGGGGGGGTCGTACGAGCAGTACTTC; CDR3: CATSRVGGSYEQYF
V: TRBV7-6; size: many; J: TRBJ2-3; D: TRBD2; DNA: TGTGCCAGCAGCTTGATAGCGGGGGGGTCAGATACGCAGTATTTT; CDR3: CASSLIAGGSDTQYF
V: TRBV19; size: .; J: TRBJ1-3; D: .; DNA: TGTGCCAGTAGCGCCGGGACTTCGAGCTCTGGAAACACCATATATTTT; CDR3: CASSAGTSSSGNTIYF
V: TRBV4-3; size: many; J: TRBJ2-3; D: .; DNA: TGCGCCAGCAGCCAAACAACCCAATTGGGGACAGATACGCAGTATTTT; CDR3: CASSQTTQLGTDTQYF
V: TRBV28; size: many; J: TRBJ1-1; D: .; DNA: TGTGCCAGCACCGAAACCACTGAAGCTTTCTTT; CDR3: CASTETTEAFF
V: TRBV7-2; size: many; J: TRBJ2-3; D: .; DNA: TGTGCCAGCAGCCTCCGAGGGGCAAGCACAGATACGCAGTATTTT; CDR3: CASSLRGASTDTQYF
V: TRBV9; size: few; J: TRBJ2-3; D: .; DNA: TGTGCCAGCAGCGTAGAGGGATCCACAGATACGCAGTATTTT; CDR3: CASSVEGSTDTQYF
V: TRBV20-1; size: many; J: TRBJ2-7; D: TRBD1; DNA: TGCAGTGCTCCGGACAGGGCCTACGAGCAGTACTTC; CDR3: CSAPDRAYEQYF
V: TRBV20-1; size: .; J: TRBJ2-3; D: TRBD2; DNA: TGCAGTGCTATAGCACCGGGACTAGCGGGGGGGCAAGATACGCAGTATTTT; CDR3: CSAIAPGLAGGQDTQYF